The clone carrying this T cell receptor beta chain has just a few counts. The sample originates from a study of blood T cell repertoires in COVID-19. Study-level background: The United States, Italy and Spain provided the acute and convalescent COVID-19 samples.

Data came from immunoSEQ multiplex PCR; TCRdb stores just in-frame clones and leaves some out. This sample has 160,000 or so clones, with 82% found just once. V dropped 1 base and J dropped 2 bases, with 12 bases sitting between them. This CDR3 region has 17 residues. The germline V gene encodes CDR1 LGHDT and CDR2 YNNKEL (reference sequence). This receptor was obtained from a woman in her 70s with acute or convalescent COVID-19. Material: peripheral blood. V usage is TRBV3-1 (or the pseudogene TRBV3-2) and J usage is TRBJ1-6; a possible D gene is TRBD1 (5 bases). CDR3 bases: TGTGCCAGCAGCCAAGGTTGGGGGGTGGCCTATAATTCACCCCTCCACTTT. Its protein is CASSQGWGVAYNSPLHF.